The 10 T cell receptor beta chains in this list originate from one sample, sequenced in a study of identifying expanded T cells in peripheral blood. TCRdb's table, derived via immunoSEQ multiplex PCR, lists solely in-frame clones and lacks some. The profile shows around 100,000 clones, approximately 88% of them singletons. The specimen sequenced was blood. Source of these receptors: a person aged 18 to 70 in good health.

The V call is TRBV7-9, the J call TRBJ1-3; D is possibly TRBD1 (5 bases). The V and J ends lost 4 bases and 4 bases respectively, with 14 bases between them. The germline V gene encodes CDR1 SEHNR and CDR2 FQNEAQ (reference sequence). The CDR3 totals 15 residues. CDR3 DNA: TGTGCCAGCAGCTCTGAGGGGAAGGCCGGAAACACCATATATTTT. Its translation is CASSSEGKAGNTIYF.

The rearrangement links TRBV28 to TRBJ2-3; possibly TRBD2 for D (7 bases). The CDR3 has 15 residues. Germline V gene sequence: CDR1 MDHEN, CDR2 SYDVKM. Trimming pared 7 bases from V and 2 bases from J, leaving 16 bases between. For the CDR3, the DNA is TGTGCCAGCAAGGGGGTAGCGGGTTACACAGATACGCAGTATTTT. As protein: CASKGVAGYTDTQYF.

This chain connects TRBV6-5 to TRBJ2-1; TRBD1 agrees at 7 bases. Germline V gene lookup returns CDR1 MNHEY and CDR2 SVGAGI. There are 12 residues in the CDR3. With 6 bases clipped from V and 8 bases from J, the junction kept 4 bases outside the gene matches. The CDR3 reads CASRSQGDEQFF. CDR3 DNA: TGTGCCAGCAGATCGCAGGGGGATGAGCAGTTCTTC.

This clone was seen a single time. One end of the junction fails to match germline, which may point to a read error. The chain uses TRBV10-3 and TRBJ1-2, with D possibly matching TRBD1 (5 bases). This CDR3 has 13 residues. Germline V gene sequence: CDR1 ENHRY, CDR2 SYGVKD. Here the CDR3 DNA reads TGTGTCATCAATGGAGGGACGAGCTATGGCTACACCTTC. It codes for CVINGGTSYGYTF.

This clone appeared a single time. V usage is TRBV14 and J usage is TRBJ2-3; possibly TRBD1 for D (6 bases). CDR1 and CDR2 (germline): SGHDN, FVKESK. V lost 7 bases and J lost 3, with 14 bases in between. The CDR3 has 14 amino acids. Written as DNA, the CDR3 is TGTGCCAGCACCTCAGGGGTAGGGACAGATACGCAGTATTTT. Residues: CASTSGVGTDTQYF. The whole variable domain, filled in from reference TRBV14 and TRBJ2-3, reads EAGVTQFPSHSVIEKGQTVTLRCDPISGHDNLYWYRRVMGKEIKFLLHFVKESKQDESGMPNNRFLAERTGGTYSTLKVQPAELEDSGVYFCASTSGVGTDTQYFGPGTRLTVL.

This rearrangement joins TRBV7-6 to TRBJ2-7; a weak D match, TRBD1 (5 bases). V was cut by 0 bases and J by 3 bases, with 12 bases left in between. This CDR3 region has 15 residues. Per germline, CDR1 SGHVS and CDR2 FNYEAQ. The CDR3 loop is CASSLALDRFYEQYF. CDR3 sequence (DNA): TGTGCCAGCAGCTTAGCACTTGACAGATTCTACGAGCAGTACTTC.

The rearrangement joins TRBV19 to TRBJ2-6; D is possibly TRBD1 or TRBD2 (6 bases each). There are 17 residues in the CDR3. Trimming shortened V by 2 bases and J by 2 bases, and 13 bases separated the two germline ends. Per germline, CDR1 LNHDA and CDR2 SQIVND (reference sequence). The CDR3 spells CASSIFRGQAGANVLTF. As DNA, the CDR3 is TGTGCCAGTAGTATATTTCGGGGGCAGGCTGGGGCCAACGTCCTGACTTTC.

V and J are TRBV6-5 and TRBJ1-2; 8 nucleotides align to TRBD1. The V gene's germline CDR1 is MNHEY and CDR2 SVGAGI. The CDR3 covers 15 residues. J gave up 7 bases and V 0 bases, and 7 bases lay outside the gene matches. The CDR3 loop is CASSYSGRGPVGYTF. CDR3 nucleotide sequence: TGTGCCAGCAGTTACTCGGGCAGGGGGCCTGTTGGCTACACCTTC.

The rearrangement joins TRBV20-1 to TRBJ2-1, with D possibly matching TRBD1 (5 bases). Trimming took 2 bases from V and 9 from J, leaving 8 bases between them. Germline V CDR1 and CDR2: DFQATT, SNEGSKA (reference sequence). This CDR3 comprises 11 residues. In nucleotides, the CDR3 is TGCAGTGCTAGAAAGGGGCCTGAGCAGTTCTTC. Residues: CSARKGPEQFF.

The CDR3 here is CASSLVRSANYGYTF. The CDR3 DNA follows: TGTGCCAGTAGCCTGGTTCGGTCAGCTAACTATGGCTACACCTTC. The J gene is TRBJ1-2, the V gene TRBV19, with no clear D. V was cut by 6 bases and J by 0 bases, with 14 bases left in between. This CDR3 is 15 amino acids long. CDR1 LNHDA and CDR2 SQIVND come from the germline V gene (reference sequence).